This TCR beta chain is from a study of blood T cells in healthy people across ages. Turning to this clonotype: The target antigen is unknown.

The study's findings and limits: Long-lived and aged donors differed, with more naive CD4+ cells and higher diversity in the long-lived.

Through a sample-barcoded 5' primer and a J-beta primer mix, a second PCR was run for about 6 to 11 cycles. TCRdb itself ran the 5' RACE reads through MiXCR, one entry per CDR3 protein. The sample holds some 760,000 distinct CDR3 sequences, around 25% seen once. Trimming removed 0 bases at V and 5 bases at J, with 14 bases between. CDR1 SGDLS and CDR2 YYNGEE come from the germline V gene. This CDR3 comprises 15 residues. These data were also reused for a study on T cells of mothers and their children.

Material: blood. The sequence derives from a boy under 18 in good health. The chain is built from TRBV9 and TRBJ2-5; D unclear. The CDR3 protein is CASSVGTAARETQYF. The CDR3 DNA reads TGTGCCAGCAGCGTAGGGACCGCCGCCAGGGAGACCCAGTACTTC.